Following are 24 T cell receptor beta chains from one sample sequenced in a study of identical twins. TCRdb passed the 5' RACE reads through MiXCR, listing each CDR3 protein once. The sample contains more than 1.5 million distinct CDR3 sequences, under 35% of which appear only once. Sequencing input: cord blood. These receptors came from a newborn girl in good health.

The chain combines TRBV25-1 with TRBJ2-1; the D gene is possibly TRBD2 (7 bases). The CDR3 has 15 residues. Germline V lookup: CDR1 MGHDK, CDR2 SYGVNS. Trimming shortened V by 2 bases and J by 6 bases, and 14 bases separated the two germline ends. Written as DNA, the CDR3 is TGTGCCAGCAGTGAACGGGGGGCCGATTTCAATGAGCAGTTCTTC. Residues: CASSERGADFNEQFF.

This clonotype came up many times. The J gene is TRBJ2-7, the V gene TRBV28; D ambiguous. The CDR3 loop spans 10 amino acids. CDR1 and CDR2 from the germline V gene are MDHEN and SYDVKM. V gave up 3 bases and J gave up 5 bases, with 2 bases separating them. This chain's CDR3 is CASSFNEQYF. The CDR3 DNA reads as TGTGCCAGCAGTTTCAACGAGCAGTACTTC.

The rearrangement joins TRBV6-1 to TRBJ1-1, with D maybe TRBD1 (5 bases). V was clipped by 3 bases and J by 0 bases, with 11 bases between them. Germline V gene sequence: CDR1 MNHNS, CDR2 SASEGT. The CDR3 is made up of 15 amino acids. The CDR3 nucleotides are TGTGCCAGCAGTGACAGGGTGGTGGTGAACACTGAAGCTTTCTTT. Protein sequence: CASSDRVVVNTEAFF.

The chain combines TRBV12-3 or TRBV12-4 with TRBJ1-1; TRBD1 is a possible D gene (5 bases). Between the trimmed V and J ends, which lost 2 bases and 7 bases, there was a span of 11 bases. The CDR3 loop spans 13 amino acids. CDR3 nucleotide sequence: TGTGCCAGCAGTTTAAGGGGACGGGGTGAAGCTTTCTTT. Residues: CASSLRGRGEAFF.

The rearrangement joins TRBV6-5 to TRBJ1-2, with a tentative D call TRBD1 (6 bases). This CDR3 is built from 16 residues. Trimming removed 7 bases at V and 3 bases at J, with 21 bases between. Germline V gene data show CDR1 as MNHEY and CDR2 as SVGAGI. The CDR3 coding sequence is TGTGCCAGCAAGAGTAGAGGGGGGGCCTTCCACTATGGCTACACCTTC. Encoded protein: CASKSRGGAFHYGYTF.

The V call is TRBV4-1, the J call TRBJ2-5; D is ambiguous. From germline, CDR1 is MGHRA and CDR2 YSYEKL. The V end lost 1 base, the J end lost 5 bases, and 8 bases lay between the germline ends. CDR3 size: 13 residues. CDR3 in DNA: TGCGCCAGCAGCCAAGTTTTAACGGAGACCCAGTACTTC. The encoded protein is CASSQVLTETQYF.

This clonotype was seen a handful of times. This rearrangement joins TRBV28 to TRBJ2-7; 9 positions agree with TRBD1. Losses at the gene ends were 1 base for V and 2 bases for J; bases not matched to a gene: 3. CDR1 MDHEN and CDR2 SYDVKM come from the germline V gene. CDR3 length: 15 residues. The CDR3 protein is CASSLFDRGAYEQYF. The CDR3 bases are TGTGCCAGCAGTTTATTCGACAGGGGGGCCTACGAGCAGTACTTC.

This rearrangement joins TRBV7-2 to TRBJ1-1, with 7 bases lining up with TRBD1. The CDR3 is made up of 15 amino acids. Germline V gene lookup returns CDR1 SGHTA and CDR2 FQGNSA. The trim removed 1 base at V and 4 bases at J, leaving 6 bases unmatched. The CDR3 reads CASSLGVAGGTEAFF. In DNA form, the CDR3 reads TGTGCCAGCAGCTTAGGGGTCGCAGGGGGCACTGAAGCTTTCTTT.

On this clonotype: A much bigger clone sits one base away, suggesting this may be a read error. CDR3 bases: TGTGCCAGCAGTTTAGTAAGGAGGGATATGCAGTATTTT. It codes for CASSLVRRDMQYF. The chain employs TRBV12-3 or TRBV12-4 and TRBJ2-3; tentatively, D is TRBD2 (6 bases). The CDR3 sequence is 13 residues long.

On this clonotype: A clone one base away is much larger, so this may be a read error. This chain connects TRBV5-1 to TRBJ1-2, with 7 bases that match TRBD1. Germline CDR1 SGHRS, CDR2 YFSETQ. This CDR3 spans 13 amino acids. Here the CDR3 DNA reads TGCGTCAGCAGCTTGGGGGACAGCTATGGCTACACCTTC. Translation gives CVSSLGDSYGYTF.

DNA of the CDR3: TGTGCCAGCAGCCAAGATCGGGGTATCGGTTCACCCCTCCACTTT. It codes for CASSQDRGIGSPLHF. The chain has TRBV14 and TRBJ1-6; D unresolved. V was trimmed by 0 bases and J by 9 bases, leaving 12 bases between them. The CDR3 runs 15 residues. CDR1 SGHDN and CDR2 FVKESK come from the germline V gene.

This clonotype was picked up a small number of times. The V call is TRBV7-9, the J call TRBJ1-6; 7 bases match TRBD1. The trim removed 5 bases at V and 1 base at J, leaving 2 bases unmatched. This CDR3 has 15 residues. Per germline, CDR1 SEHNR and CDR2 FQNEAQ (reference sequence). The DNA of the CDR3 is TGTGCCAGCAGCCGGACAGGTTCCTATAATTCACCCCTCCACTTT. It is translated as CASSRTGSYNSPLHF. Drawing the rest from reference TRBV7-9 and TRBJ1-6, the complete variable domain is DTGVSQNPRHKITKRGQNVTFRCDPISEHNRLYWYRQTLGQGPEFLTYFQNEAQLEKSRLLSDRFSAERPKGSFSTLEIQRTEQGDSAMYLCASSRTGSYNSPLHFGNGTRLTVT.

This clonotype has a handful of counts. The J gene is TRBJ2-3, the V gene TRBV6-1, with 8 bases that match TRBD1. Germline CDR1 is MNHNS and CDR2 is SASEGT. With V trimmed by 6 bases and J by 0 bases, 5 bases remained unmatched. The CDR3 sequence is 15 residues long. The CDR3 protein is CASRSQGASTDTQYF. CDR3 sequence (DNA): TGTGCCAGCAGGAGTCAGGGGGCTAGCACAGATACGCAGTATTTT.

This clonotype was seen more than once but under ten times. The chain uses TRBV28 and TRBJ2-3; 8 bases are a match to TRBD2. CDR1 is MDHEN and CDR2 is SYDVKM in the germline V gene. After removal of 3 bases from V and 2 bases from J, the junction contained 7 bases not matched to a gene. CDR3 length: 16 amino acids. The CDR3 here is CASSFWGTRSTDTQYF. For the CDR3, the DNA is TGTGCCAGCAGTTTTTGGGGGACTAGATCCACAGATACGCAGTATTTT.

There are a few counts of this clonotype. This chain joins TRBV5-1 and TRBJ2-1; 8 nucleotides agree with TRBD2. The CDR3 sequence is 17 residues long. Germline assignment: CDR1 SGHRS and CDR2 YFSETQ. J gave up 2 bases and V 1 base, and 8 bases lay outside the gene matches. The CDR3: CASSLILAGITYNEQFF. CDR3 coding DNA: TGCGCCAGCAGCTTGATATTAGCGGGGATTACCTACAATGAGCAGTTCTTC.

This clonotype came up a few times. The rearrangement uses TRBV2 and TRBJ1-2; D perhaps matches TRBD1 (5 bases). Germline values: CDR1 SNHLY, CDR2 FYNNEI. V was pared by 6 bases and J by 8 bases, with 16 bases between. This CDR3 is 13 amino acids long. This chain's CDR3 is CASRGESLGGYTF. The CDR3 region has the DNA TGTGCCAGCAGGGGGGAGTCTCTGGGGGGCTACACCTTC.

This sequence joins TRBV7-2 and TRBJ1-6, with D perhaps matching TRBD1 (5 bases). The CDR3 has 15 amino acids. Trimming shortened V by 2 bases and J by 7 bases, and 12 bases separated the two germline ends. Germline assignment: CDR1 SGHTA and CDR2 FQGNSA. This CDR3 is CASSLLRERNSPLHF. The CDR3, as DNA: TGTGCCAGCAGCTTACTCAGGGAAAGGAATTCACCCCTCCACTTT.

This clonotype was counted between two and nine times. This chain joins TRBV18 and TRBJ1-5, with D possibly being TRBD1 (5 bases). This CDR3 is 15 amino acids long. V lost 2 bases and J 2 bases, leaving 10 bases between the germline ends. Germline V CDR1 and CDR2: KGHSH, LQKENI. CDR3 nucleotide sequence: TGTGCCAGCTCACCAATGGGACTAGGCAATCAGCCCCAGCATTTT. It encodes CASSPMGLGNQPQHF.

The chain recombines TRBV14 with TRBJ2-1, with TRBD2 identical over 7 bases. The CDR3 is made up of 13 amino acids. Germline V gene sequence: CDR1 SGHDN, CDR2 FVKESK. Trimming took 3 bases from V and 7 from J; bases not matched to a gene: 3. CDR3 sequence (DNA): TGTGCCAGCAGCCATGGACTAGTGAATGAGCAGTTCTTC. Its protein is CASSHGLVNEQFF.

CDR3 in DNA: TGTGCCAGCAGCGGACGGGACAGGGGGGCAGATACGCAGTATTTT. This codes for CASSGRDRGADTQYF. The V call is TRBV7-9, the J call TRBJ2-3; 11 positions agree with TRBD1. Per the germline V gene, CDR1 is SEHNR and CDR2 is FQNEAQ (reference sequence). The CDR3 sequence is 15 residues long. Trimming removed 5 bases from V and 4 bases from J; junction bases left unmatched: 5.

The chain employs TRBV5-1 and TRBJ2-4, with D perhaps given as TRBD1 or TRBD2 (6 bases each). The CDR3 totals 10 residues. Germline V gene data show CDR1 as SGHRS and CDR2 as YFSETQ. Trimming took off 6 bases at V and 13 bases at J, with 11 bases between the two ends. The CDR3 protein is CASTEGGQYF. In DNA form, the CDR3 reads TGCGCCAGCACGGAAGGGGGGCAGTACTTC.

In the case of this clonotype: The junction differs from germline at one of its ends, possibly a read error. DNA of the CDR3: TGTGCCAGCAGCGGGGGGGCGAACACCAGGGAGCTGTTTTTT. It specifies CASSGGANTRELFF. The rearrangement uses TRBV13 and TRBJ2-2, with a tentative D call TRBD2 (7 bases). CDR1 is PRHDT, CDR2 FYEKMQ, per germline (reference sequence). The length of the CDR3 is 14 residues.

The DNA for the CDR3 is TGTGCCAGCAGGTCCGGGACAGGCTCCACAGATACGCAGTATTTT. Translation: CASRSGTGSTDTQYF. This chain joins TRBV27 and TRBJ2-3; 8 positions match TRBD1. Losses at the gene ends were 6 bases for V and 2 bases for J; bases not matched to a gene: 7. The germline gives CDR1 MNHEY, CDR2 SMNVEV (reference sequence). CDR3 length: 15 amino acids.

The sample holds a few counts of this clonotype. The chain has TRBV5-4 and TRBJ2-3, with D tentatively TRBD2 (6 bases). Trimming removed 3 bases from V and 0 bases from J, with 14 bases in between. The CDR3 consists of 16 residues. Germline lookup yields CDR1 SGHNT and CDR2 YYREEE (reference sequence). This CDR3 reads CASSSILASSTDTQYF. The CDR3 bases are TGTGCCAGCAGCTCAATCCTAGCGTCTAGCACAGATACGCAGTATTTT. The full variable domain, rest sourced from reference TRBV5-4 and TRBJ2-3, is ETGVTQSPTHLIKTRGQQVTLRCSSQSGHNTVSWYQQALGQGPQFIFQYYREEENGRGNFPPRFSGLQFPNYSSELNVNALELDDSALYLCASSSILASSTDTQYFGPGTRLTVL.